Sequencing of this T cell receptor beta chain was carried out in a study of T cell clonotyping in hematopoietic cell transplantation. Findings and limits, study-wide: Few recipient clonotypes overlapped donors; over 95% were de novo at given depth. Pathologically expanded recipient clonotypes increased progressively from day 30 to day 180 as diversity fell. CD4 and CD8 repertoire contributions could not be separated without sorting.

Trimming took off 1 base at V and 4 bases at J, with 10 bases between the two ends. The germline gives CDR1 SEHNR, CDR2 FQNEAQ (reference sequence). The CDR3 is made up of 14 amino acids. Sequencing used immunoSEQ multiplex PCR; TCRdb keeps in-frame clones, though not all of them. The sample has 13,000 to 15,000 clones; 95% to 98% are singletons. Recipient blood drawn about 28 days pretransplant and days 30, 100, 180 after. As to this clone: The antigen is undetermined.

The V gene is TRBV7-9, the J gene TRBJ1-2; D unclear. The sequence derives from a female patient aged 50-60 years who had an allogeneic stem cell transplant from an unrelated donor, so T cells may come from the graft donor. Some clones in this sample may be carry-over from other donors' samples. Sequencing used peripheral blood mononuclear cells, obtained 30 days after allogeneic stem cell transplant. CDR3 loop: CASSLGGLFYGYTF. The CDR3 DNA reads TGTGCCAGCAGCTTAGGCGGGCTCTTCTATGGCTACACCTTC.